Reported below is one T cell receptor beta chain. The antigen is unknown. The data belong to a study of glioma-infiltrating T cells. Study-wide results and limits: Tissue-blood divergence was below expectation in non-neoplastic patients, above in gliomas. CDR3 overlap between tissue and blood was very small.

TCR alpha and beta CDR3 regions were amplified from RNA using iRepertoire nested multiplex PCR. Tissue mRNA or PBMC total RNA, about 95-450 ng, went into one-step reverse transcription and amplification. Each CDR3 protein gets one entry after TCRdb re-called the multiplex PCR reads with MiXCR. The sample lists some 180,000 distinct CDR3 sequences; approximately 30% were seen once. Sequenced input: glioma tissue, nonneoplastic brain tissue, or PBMCs (not recorded which). This receptor was obtained from a human donor with low-grade glioma or glioblastoma, undergoing nonglioma brain surgery, or in good health (not recorded which).

The CDR3 region has the DNA TGCAGCGCCAACAGGGAAGAGGAGACCCAGTACTTC. It is translated as CSANREEETQYF. V and J are TRBV29-1 and TRBJ2-5; perhaps TRBD1 as D (6 bases). Trimming shortened V by 7 bases and J by 5 bases, and 14 bases separated the two germline ends. The CDR3 is made up of 12 amino acids. The germline V gene has CDR1 SQVTM and CDR2 ANQGSEA. The complete variable domain, with remaining parts taken from reference TRBV29-1 and TRBJ2-5, reads SAVISQKPSRDICQRGTSLTIQCQVDSQVTMMFWYRQQPGQSLTLIATANQGSEATYESGFVIDKFPISRPNLTFSTLTVSNMSPEDSSIYLCSANREEETQYFGPGTRLLVL.